This entry lists 4 T cell receptor beta chains sequenced from one sample in a study of graft-versus-host responses after intestinal transplantation. Only in-frame clones appear in the TCRdb table, and some are missing; sequencing was by immunoSEQ multiplex PCR. The sample consists of 90,000 to 130,000 clones, around nine tenths of them appearing once. Which antigens these TCRs recognize remains unknown. Material: unstimulated CD4+ T cells sorted from spleen or lymph node cells, obtained before transplant. These receptor sequences come from a human donor who was the organ donor for an intestinal transplant.

This chain uses TRBV5-1 with TRBJ1-4; no definite D call. Trimming removed 4 bases at V and 4 bases at J, with 14 bases between. This CDR3 has 15 amino acids. Germline CDR1 is SGHRS and CDR2 is YFSETQ. The CDR3 region is CASSVRSDGNEKLFF. The CDR3 region has the DNA TGCGCCAGCAGCGTGAGGTCCGACGGTAATGAAAAACTGTTTTTT.

The chain couples TRBV5-5 to TRBJ2-7, with D unclear. The CDR3 sequence is 13 residues long. The V gene's germline CDR1 is SGHKS and CDR2 YYEKEE (reference sequence). Trimming left V 0 bases short and J 7 bases short, with 11 bases between. CDR3 in DNA: TGTGCCAGCAGCTTGGACCTCCTGAGAGAGCAGTACTTC. Residues: CASSLDLLREQYF. The variable domain in full, with the rest retrieved from reference TRBV5-5 and TRBJ2-7, is DAGVTQSPTHLIKTRGQQVTLRCSPISGHKSVSWYQQVLGQGPQFIFQYYEKEERGRGNFPDRFSARQFPNYSSELNVNALLLGDSALYLCASSLDLLREQYFGPGTRLTVT.

The chain links TRBV10-3 to TRBJ2-1; D not certain. There are 11 residues in the CDR3. Germline CDR1 and CDR2: ENHRY and SYGVKD. The ends were cut back, 7 bases at V and 9 bases at J, with 10 bases in the middle. CDR3 nucleotides: TGTGCCATCAATTTAGACGGTGAGCAGTTCTTC. It is translated as CAINLDGEQFF.

The rearrangement links TRBV19 to TRBJ1-1; D is unclear. Trimming shortened V by 2 bases and J by 3 bases, and 4 bases separated the two germline ends. The CDR3 spans 12 residues. Looked up from germline, CDR1 is LNHDA and CDR2 is SQIVND (reference sequence). The CDR3 reads CASSIRDTEAFF. As DNA, the CDR3 is TGTGCCAGTAGTATACGGGACACTGAAGCTTTCTTT.